A selection of T cell receptor beta chains follows, all from one sample in a study of Tregs in tolerant kidney transplant recipients. The method was immunoSEQ multiplex PCR; TCRdb's version includes in-frame clones alone and lacks a portion of them. The table records approximately 82,000 clones, over 85% of them present only once. This material consisted of CD4+ T cells from blood (PBMCs), taken 12 months after the transplant. The source of these receptors is a human patient who received a combined kidney and bone marrow transplant. These T cells may partly come from the graft donor. CDR3s include the opening cysteine and the closing phenylalanine or tryptophan. A D gene is named only where the DNA matches it firmly.

v_gene,j_gene,len,d_gene,CDR3aa,CDR3nt
TRBV6-5,TRBJ2-7,15,TRBD1,CASSRPGQGAYEQYF,TGTGCCAGCAGTCGACCGGGACAGGGGGCTTACGAGCAGTACTTC
TRBV4-2,TRBJ2-3,17,.,CASSHPQKRGGLDTQYF,TGTGCCAGCAGCCACCCCCAGAAGAGGGGGGGCCTAGATACGCAGTATTTT
TRBV6-5,TRBJ2-1,15,TRBD1,CASSLDRGRNNEQFF,TGTGCCAGCAGTCTCGACAGGGGGCGCAACAATGAGCAGTTCTTC
TRBV30,TRBJ1-2,14,.,CAWSSGAANYGYTF,TGTGCCTGGAGTAGCGGGGCTGCCAACTATGGCTACACCTTC
TRBV28,TRBJ1-6,15,TRBD1,CASTTDRAYNSPLHF,TGTGCCAGCACCACTGACAGGGCCTATAATTCACCCCTCCACTTT
TRBV2,TRBJ1-4,18,TRBD1,CASSVRGRIIATNEKLFF,TGTGCCAGCAGTGTCAGGGGGCGAATTATCGCAACTAATGAAAAACTGTTTTTT
TRBV5-1,TRBJ2-7,14,TRBD1,CASSLRDRLDEQYF,TGCGCCAGCAGCCTCCGGGACAGGTTAGACGAGCAGTACTTC
TRBV6-6,TRBJ2-3,16,.,CASTLRRVLAADTQYF,TGTGCCAGCACCTTAAGACGGGTTTTAGCCGCAGATACGCAGTATTTT
TRBV5-4,TRBJ2-1,15,TRBD2,CASSSTSGGFGEQFF,TGTGCCAGCAGTTCAACTAGCGGGGGGTTCGGTGAGCAGTTCTTC
TRBV5-1,TRBJ1-2,17,TRBD1,CASSFWSGGSLNYGYTF,TGCGCCAGCAGCTTCTGGTCAGGGGGCTCCCTTAACTATGGCTACACCTTC
TRBV19,TRBJ2-3,16,TRBD2,CASSKIGTSGGDTQYF,TGTGCCAGTAGTAAAATTGGGACTAGCGGGGGAGATACGCAGTATTTT
TRBV28,TRBJ2-3,15,TRBD2,CASSETSGVTDTQYF,TGTGCCAGCAGTGAGACTAGCGGGGTAACAGATACGCAGTATTTT
TRBV25-1,TRBJ1-2,12,.,CASSGPPGRKTF,TGTGCCAGCAGTGGACCTCCAGGGCGGAAAACCTTC
TRBV29-1,TRBJ2-7,11,.,CSVWRGVWQYF,TGCAGCGTCTGGAGGGGAGTTTGGCAGTACTTC
TRBV5-6,TRBJ2-7,14,.,CASSLAVWGREQYF,TGTGCCAGCAGCTTGGCGGTTTGGGGGCGTGAGCAGTACTTC
TRBV2,TRBJ1-2,16,.,CASKGGGPKNNYGYTF,TGTGCCAGCAAGGGGGGAGGGCCAAAAAATAACTATGGCTACACCTTC
TRBV14,TRBJ1-1,13,.,CASSQGLRRRAFF,TGTGCCAGCAGCCAGGGTCTGCGGAGACGGGCTTTCTTT
TRBV11-1,TRBJ1-1,15,.,CASSLGGAGAPEAFF,TGTGCCAGCAGCTTAGGAGGGGCAGGGGCCCCTGAAGCTTTCTTT
TRBV9,TRBJ2-5,17,TRBD2,CASSTPTSGGGGETQYF,TGTGCCAGCAGCACCCCGACTAGCGGGGGGGGTGGGGAGACCCAGTACTTC
TRBV4-3,TRBJ2-5,12,.,CASSQTGETQYF,TGCGCCAGCAGCCAAACGGGAGAGACCCAGTACTTC
TRBV10-1,TRBJ1-1,13,.,CASSGTGSTEAFF,TGCGCCAGCAGCGGGACTGGGAGCACTGAAGCTTTCTTT
TRBV23-1,TRBJ1-2,14,.,CASSQSDRNYGYTF,TGCGCCAGCAGTCAATCAGACAGAAACTATGGCTACACCTTC
TRBV7-9,TRBJ2-1,13,.,CASSQDSYNEQFF,TGTGCCAGCAGTCAGGACAGCTACAATGAGCAGTTCTTC
TRBV10-3,TRBJ2-1,15,TRBD2,CATGLAGESYNEQFF,TGTGCCACCGGACTAGCGGGAGAGTCCTACAATGAGCAGTTCTTC
TRBV18,TRBJ1-2,15,.,CASSPPKSFNYGYTF,TGTGCCAGCTCACCACCGAAAAGCTTCAACTATGGCTACACCTTC
TRBV18,TRBJ2-7,12,.,CASSPLADEQYF,TGTGCCAGCTCACCACTCGCGGACGAGCAGTACTTC
TRBV7-9,TRBJ2-1,15,TRBD2,CASSRGGKSYNEQFF,TGTGCCAGCAGCCGGGGGGGGAAGTCCTACAATGAGCAGTTCTTC
TRBV19,TRBJ1-2,15,TRBD1,CASSQSGTGSYGYTF,TGTGCCAGTAGTCAATCCGGGACAGGGAGTTATGGCTACACCTTC
TRBV18,TRBJ2-7,14,.,CASSLQGPGYEQYF,TGTGCCAGCTCACTACAGGGCCCCGGTTACGAGCAGTACTTC
TRBV30,TRBJ1-4,14,.,CAWRPRVAGEKLFF,TGTGCCTGGAGGCCGAGGGTGGCTGGTGAAAAACTGTTTTTT
TRBV28,TRBJ2-5,15,.,CASSFLGNVQETQYF,TGTGCCAGCAGTTTTCTGGGCAATGTCCAAGAGACCCAGTACTTC
TRBV7-3,TRBJ1-1,13,.,CASRLTENTEAFF,TGTGCCAGCAGATTGACAGAGAACACTGAAGCTTTCTTT
TRBV10-3,TRBJ2-1,15,TRBD2,CATTDPGLGYNEQFF,TGTGCCACTACAGACCCGGGACTAGGTTACAATGAGCAGTTCTTC